A selection of T cell receptor beta chains follows, all from one sample in a study of T cells in localized non-small cell lung cancer. Sequencing was performed with immunoSEQ multiplex PCR; in TCRdb, only in-frame clones are kept and a portion is missing. This sample has about 78,000 clones, with about 83% found just once. The sample here was peripheral blood, taken before any cancer treatment. The receptors derive from a man between 40 and 70 years old with stage I lung adenocarcinoma. Each CDR3 is given with its conserved first and last residue. The order of the fields is D gene, J gene, V gene, clone size, CDR3 protein, CDR3 DNA. A D gene is named only where the DNA matches it firmly. Some rows have no size entry. The others give once, few or many, or a class for an expanded clone.

- TRBJ2-2 TRBV5-6 - CASKPTWGNTGELFF TGTGCCAGCAAGCCCACGTGGGGGAACACCGGGGAGCTGTTTTTT
- TRBJ1-5 TRBV5-1 - CASSLDRNQPQHF TGCGCCAGCAGCTTGGACAGGAATCAGCCCCAGCATTTT
- TRBJ2-5 TRBV18 - CASSPRGQETQYF TGTGCCAGCTCACCGAGGGGCCAAGAGACCCAGTACTTC
- TRBJ2-2 TRBV5-1 - CASSLGVVLGELFF TGCGCCAGCAGCTTGGGTGTGGTACTCGGGGAGCTGTTTTTT
- TRBJ1-1 TRBV7-3 - CASSLHPGSNTEAFF TGTGCCAGCAGCTTACATCCAGGCAGTAACACTGAAGCTTTCTTT
- TRBJ1-2 TRBV5-1 - CASSLEGYGYTF TGCGCCAGCAGCTTGGAGGGATATGGCTACACCTTC
TRBD2 TRBJ2-2 TRBV27 - CASSLVLGTSGPGELFF TGTGCCAGCAGTTTAGTTTTAGGGACTAGCGGGCCCGGGGAGCTGTTTTTT
TRBD2 TRBJ2-1 TRBV6-6 - CASRGSGSSYNEQFF TGTGCCAGCAGGGGTAGCGGGAGCTCCTACAATGAGCAGTTCTTC
- TRBJ1-1 TRBV19 few CASSIVPGIEAFF TGTGCCAGTAGTATAGTCCCTGGAATTGAAGCTTTCTTT
- TRBJ2-2 TRBV10-2 few CASSETYTGELFF TGCGCCAGCAGTGAAACATATACCGGGGAGCTGTTTTTT
TRBD2 TRBJ2-2 TRBV4-2 - CASSRDLGTSNTGELFF TGTGCCAGCAGCCGAGACCTCGGGACTAGCAACACCGGGGAGCTGTTTTTT
- TRBJ2-1 TRBV9 - CASSVARVVHEQFF TGTGCCAGCAGCGTAGCTAGGGTGGTTCATGAGCAGTTCTTC
- TRBJ2-2 TRBV7-9 few CASSRQSGELFF TGTGCCAGCAGCCGACAGTCCGGGGAGCTGTTTTTT
- TRBJ1-5 TRBV7-8 - CASSSGQFYFQHGQHF TGTGCCAGCAGCTCAGGACAATTTTACTTTCAACATGGCCAGCATTTT
- TRBJ2-2 TRBV7-3 - CASSLTPTVTGELFF TGTGCCAGCAGCTTAACGCCGACTGTAACCGGGGAGCTGTTTTTT
- TRBJ2-2 TRBV27 - CASSSLRSTGELFF TGTGCCAGCAGTTCCCTTCGGAGTACCGGGGAGCTGTTTTTT
TRBD1 TRBJ2-5 TRBV7-9 - CASSSQTGTGKETQYF TGTGCCAGCAGCTCCCAGACCGGGACAGGGAAAGAGACCCAGTACTTC
- TRBJ1-1 TRBV6-6 - CASSRSTFEAFF TGTGCCAGCAGCCGGTCCACGTTTGAAGCTTTCTTT
- TRBJ1-2 TRBV7-9 - CASSAQGRELYGYTF TGTGCCAGCAGCGCTCAGGGGAGGGAACTTTATGGCTACACCTTC
- TRBJ2-7 TRBV11-2 once CASNPRGDKRDEQYF TGTGCCAGCAACCCTCGGGGGGACAAAAGAGACGAGCAGTACTTC
TRBD1 TRBJ2-7 TRBV7-2 - CASSLAMGQGLNEQYF TGTGCCAGCAGCTTAGCGATGGGACAGGGCCTCAACGAGCAGTACTTC
TRBD2 TRBJ2-5 TRBV5-1 - CASSVGTSVEETQYF TGCGCCAGCAGCGTCGGGACTAGCGTTGAAGAGACCCAGTACTTC
- TRBJ1-4 TRBV30 once CAWRMEEKLFF TGTGCCTGGAGGATGGAGGAAAAACTGTTTTTT
- TRBJ1-4 TRBV30 - CAWSGWWGNEKLFF TGTGCCTGGAGTGGATGGTGGGGTAATGAAAAACTGTTTTTT
- TRBJ2-3 TRBV4-1 - CASSQDSGSRTDTQYF TGCGCCAGCAGCCAAGATTCGGGGTCACGGACAGATACGCAGTATTTT
- TRBJ2-7 TRBV7-9 - CASSLGNTYEQYF TGTGCCAGCAGCTTAGGGAATACGTACGAGCAGTACTTC
- TRBJ2-7 TRBV19 - CATANRDGDYEQYF TGTGCCACTGCAAACCGGGACGGTGACTACGAGCAGTACTTC
- TRBJ2-1 TRBV7-3 - CASSLNSYNEQFF TGTGCCAGCAGCTTGAACTCGTACAATGAGCAGTTCTTC
TRBD1 TRBJ2-7 TRBV7-9 - CASSLIDRDSLGYEQYF TGTGCCAGCAGCTTAATCGACAGGGATTCCCTTGGCTACGAGCAGTACTTC
- TRBJ1-4 TRBV7-9 - CASSLGQAITNEKLFF TGTGCCAGCAGCTTAGGGCAGGCAATTACTAATGAAAAACTGTTTTTT
- TRBJ2-1 TRBV28 - CASSATGFVYNEQFF TGTGCCAGCAGTGCCACAGGGTTTGTGTACAATGAGCAGTTCTTC
TRBD2 TRBJ2-3 TRBV5-4 - CASSLMTSRSRDTQYF TGTGCCAGCAGCCTAATGACTAGCAGGAGTAGAGATACGCAGTATTTT